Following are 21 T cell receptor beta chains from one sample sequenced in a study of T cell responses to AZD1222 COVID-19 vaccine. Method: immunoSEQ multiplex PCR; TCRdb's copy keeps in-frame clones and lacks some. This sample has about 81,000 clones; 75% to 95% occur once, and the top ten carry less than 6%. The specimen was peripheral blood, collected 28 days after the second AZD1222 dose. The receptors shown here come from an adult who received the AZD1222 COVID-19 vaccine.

CDR3 sequence (DNA): TGTGCCAGCAGCTCCCCCCAAGGGAAGGGAGTTTATAATTCACCCCTCCACTTT. Translating it yields CASSSPQGKGVYNSPLHF. The rearrangement links TRBV7-2 to TRBJ1-6; D not certain. The V end was cut by 4 bases, the J end by 4 bases, with 20 bases between. Germline assignment: CDR1 SGHTA and CDR2 FQGNSA. The CDR3 contains 18 residues.

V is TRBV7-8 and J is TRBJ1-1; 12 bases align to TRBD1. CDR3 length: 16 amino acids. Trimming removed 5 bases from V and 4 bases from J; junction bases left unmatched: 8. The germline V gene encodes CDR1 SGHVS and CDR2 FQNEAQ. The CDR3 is CASSQGGTGGRTEAFF. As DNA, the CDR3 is TGTGCCAGCAGCCAAGGAGGGACAGGGGGCCGCACTGAAGCTTTCTTT.

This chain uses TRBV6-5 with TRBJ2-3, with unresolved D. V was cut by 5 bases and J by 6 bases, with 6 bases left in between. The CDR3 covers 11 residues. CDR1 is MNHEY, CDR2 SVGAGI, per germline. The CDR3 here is CASSNRDTQYF. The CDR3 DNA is TGTGCCAGCAGTAATCGGGATACGCAGTATTTT.

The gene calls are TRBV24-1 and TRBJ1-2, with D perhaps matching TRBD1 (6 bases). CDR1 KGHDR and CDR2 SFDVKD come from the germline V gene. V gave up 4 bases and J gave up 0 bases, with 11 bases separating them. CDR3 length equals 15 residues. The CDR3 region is CATSDTGQANYGYTF. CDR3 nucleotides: TGTGCCACCAGTGACACAGGGCAAGCTAACTATGGCTACACCTTC.

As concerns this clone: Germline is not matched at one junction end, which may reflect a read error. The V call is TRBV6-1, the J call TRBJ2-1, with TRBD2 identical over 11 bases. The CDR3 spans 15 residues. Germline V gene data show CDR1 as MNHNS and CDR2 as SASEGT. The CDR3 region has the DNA TGTGCCAGCAGCGAAGATAGCGGGGGGGCCAATGAGCAGTTCTTC. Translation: CASSEDSGGANEQFF.

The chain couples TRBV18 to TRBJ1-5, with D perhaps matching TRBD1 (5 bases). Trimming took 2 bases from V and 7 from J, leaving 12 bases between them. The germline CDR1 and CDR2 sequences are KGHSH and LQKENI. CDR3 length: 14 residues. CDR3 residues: CASSPIQGVQPQHF. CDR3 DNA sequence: TGTGCCAGCTCACCAATCCAGGGTGTGCAGCCCCAGCATTTT.

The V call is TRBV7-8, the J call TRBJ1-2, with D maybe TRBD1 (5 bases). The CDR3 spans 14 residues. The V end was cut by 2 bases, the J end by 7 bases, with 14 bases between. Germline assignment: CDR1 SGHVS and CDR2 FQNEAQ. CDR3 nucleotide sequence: TGTGCCAGCAGCTTATTAGGCAGGGCAACTGGCTACACCTTC. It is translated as CASSLLGRATGYTF.

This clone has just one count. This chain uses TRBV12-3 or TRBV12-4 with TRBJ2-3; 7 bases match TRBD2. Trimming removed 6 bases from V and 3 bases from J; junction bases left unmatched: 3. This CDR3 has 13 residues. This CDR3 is CASSNSGTDTQYF. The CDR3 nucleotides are TGTGCCAGCAGCAATAGCGGGACAGATACGCAGTATTTT.

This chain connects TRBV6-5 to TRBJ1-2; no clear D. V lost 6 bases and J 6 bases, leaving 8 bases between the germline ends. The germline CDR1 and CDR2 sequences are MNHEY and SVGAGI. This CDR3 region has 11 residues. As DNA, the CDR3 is TGTGCCAGCAGGGTTACTGATGGCTACACCTTC. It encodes CASRVTDGYTF.

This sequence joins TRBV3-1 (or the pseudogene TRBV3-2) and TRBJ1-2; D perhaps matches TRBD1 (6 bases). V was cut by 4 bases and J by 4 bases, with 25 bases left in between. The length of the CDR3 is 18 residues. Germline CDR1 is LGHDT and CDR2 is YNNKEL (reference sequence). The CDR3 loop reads CASSPWGANSFAIYGYTF. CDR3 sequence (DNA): TGTGCCAGCAGCCCCTGGGGGGCTAATAGCTTTGCAATCTATGGCTACACCTTC.

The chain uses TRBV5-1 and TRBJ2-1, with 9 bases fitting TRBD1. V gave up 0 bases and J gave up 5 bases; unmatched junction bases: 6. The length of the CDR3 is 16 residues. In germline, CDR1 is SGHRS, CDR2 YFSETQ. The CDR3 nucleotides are TGCGCCAGCAGCTTGGAACAGGGGGCCTACGACAATGAGCAGTTCTTC. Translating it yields CASSLEQGAYDNEQFF.

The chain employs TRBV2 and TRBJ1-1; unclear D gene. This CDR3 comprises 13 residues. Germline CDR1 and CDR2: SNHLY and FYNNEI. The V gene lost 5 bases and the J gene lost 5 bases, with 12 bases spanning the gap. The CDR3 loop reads CASSPTEKTEAFF. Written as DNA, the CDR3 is TGTGCCAGCAGTCCCACAGAGAAGACTGAAGCTTTCTTT. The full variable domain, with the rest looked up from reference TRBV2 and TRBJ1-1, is EPEVTQTPSHQVTQMGQEVILRCVPISNHLYFYWYRQILGQKVEFLVSFYNNEISEKSEIFDDQFSVERPDGSNFTLKIRSTKLEDSAMYFCASSPTEKTEAFFGQGTRLTVV.

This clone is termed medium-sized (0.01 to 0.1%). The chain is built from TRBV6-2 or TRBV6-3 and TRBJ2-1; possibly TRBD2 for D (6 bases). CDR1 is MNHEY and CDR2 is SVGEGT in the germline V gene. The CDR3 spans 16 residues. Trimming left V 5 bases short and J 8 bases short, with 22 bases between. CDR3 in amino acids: CASSTRLASAADEQFF. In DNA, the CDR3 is TGTGCCAGCAGTACCCGACTGGCTAGCGCGGCGGATGAGCAGTTCTTC.

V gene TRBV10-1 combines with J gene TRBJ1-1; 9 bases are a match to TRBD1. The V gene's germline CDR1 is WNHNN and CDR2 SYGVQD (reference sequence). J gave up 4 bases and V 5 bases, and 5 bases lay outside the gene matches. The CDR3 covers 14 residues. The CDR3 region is CASSIDRGATEAFF. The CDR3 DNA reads TGCGCCAGCAGTATTGACAGGGGGGCCACTGAAGCTTTCTTT.

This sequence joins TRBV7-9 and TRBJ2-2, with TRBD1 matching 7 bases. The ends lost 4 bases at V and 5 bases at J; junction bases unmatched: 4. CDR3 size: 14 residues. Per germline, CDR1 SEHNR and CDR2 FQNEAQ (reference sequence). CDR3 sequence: CASSSLTGTGELFF. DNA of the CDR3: TGTGCCAGCAGCTCCCTGACAGGGACCGGGGAGCTGTTTTTT. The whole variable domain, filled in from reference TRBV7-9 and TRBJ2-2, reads DTGVSQNPRHKITKRGQNVTFRCDPISEHNRLYWYRQTLGQGPEFLTYFQNEAQLEKSRLLSDRFSAERPKGSFSTLEIQRTEQGDSAMYLCASSSLTGTGELFFGEGSRLTVL.

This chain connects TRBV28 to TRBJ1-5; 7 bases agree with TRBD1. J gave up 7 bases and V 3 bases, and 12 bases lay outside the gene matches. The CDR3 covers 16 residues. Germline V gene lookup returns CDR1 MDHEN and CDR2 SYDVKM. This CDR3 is CASSFPTGSKSQPQHF. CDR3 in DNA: TGTGCCAGCAGTTTCCCGACAGGGTCAAAATCGCAGCCCCAGCATTTT.

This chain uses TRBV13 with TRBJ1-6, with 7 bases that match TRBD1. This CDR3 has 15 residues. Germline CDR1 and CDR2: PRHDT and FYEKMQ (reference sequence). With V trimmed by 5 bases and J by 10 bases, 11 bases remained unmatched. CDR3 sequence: CASSLQGGEESPLHF. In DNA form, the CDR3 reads TGTGCCAGCAGCCTGCAGGGGGGAGAAGAATCACCCCTCCACTTT.

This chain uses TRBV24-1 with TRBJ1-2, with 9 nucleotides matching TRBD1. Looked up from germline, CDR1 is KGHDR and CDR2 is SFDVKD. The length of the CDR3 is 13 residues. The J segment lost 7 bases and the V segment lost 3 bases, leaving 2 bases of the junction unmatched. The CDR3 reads CATSDGTGFGYTF. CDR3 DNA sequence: TGTGCCACCAGTGATGGGACAGGGTTTGGCTACACCTTC.

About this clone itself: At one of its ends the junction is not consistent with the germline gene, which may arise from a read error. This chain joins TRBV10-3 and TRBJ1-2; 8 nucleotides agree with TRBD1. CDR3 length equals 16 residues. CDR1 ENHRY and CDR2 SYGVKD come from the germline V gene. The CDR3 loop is CAITEWVAGGFGGYTF. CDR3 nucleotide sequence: TGTGCCATCACTGAGTGGGTCGCAGGGGGCTTTGGAGGCTACACCTTC.

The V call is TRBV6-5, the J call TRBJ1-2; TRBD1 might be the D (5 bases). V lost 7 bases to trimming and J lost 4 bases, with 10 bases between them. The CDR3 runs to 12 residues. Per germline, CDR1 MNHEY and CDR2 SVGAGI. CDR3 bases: TGTGCCAGCAATCCAGGGAGCTATGGCTACACCTTC. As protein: CASNPGSYGYTF.

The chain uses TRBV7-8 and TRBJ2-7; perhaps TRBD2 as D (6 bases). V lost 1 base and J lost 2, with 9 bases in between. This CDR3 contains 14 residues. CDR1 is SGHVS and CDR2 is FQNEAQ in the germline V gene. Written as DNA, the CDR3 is TGTGCCAGCAGCTTAGGCGGGGAAACCTACGAGCAGTACTTC. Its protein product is CASSLGGETYEQYF.